The clone carrying this TCR beta chain was counted only a few times. Genomic DNA, the template, was used for profiling of the TCR beta VDJ and CDR3. From the reads, TCRdb called clonotypes with MiXCR, one entry per CDR3 protein. The data show around 200,000 distinct CDR3 sequences, less than 50% seen once. V was shortened by 3 bases and J by 4 bases, with 8 bases between the two germline ends. The germline V gene has CDR1 MNHEY and CDR2 SMNVEV (reference sequence). This CDR3 is 13 amino acids long. The sample belongs to a study of CD8+CD57+ T cells in acquired aplastic anemia. About the study: Mean DNA quantity obtained from sorted CD4+ and CD8+ cells was 3 to 4 ug.

Flow cytometry had shown expanded CD8+CD57+ cells in the patients chosen for sequencing. Each patient gave a blood sample that was collected before any therapy had been received. The chain joins TRBV27 to TRBJ2-3, with D unclear. The sequenced sample was sorted CD4+, CD8+, or CD8+CD57+ T cells (not recorded which) from PBMCs. This clonotype originated in a human donor with aplastic anemia. The CDR3 region is CASSLSRPDTQYF. The DNA for the CDR3 is TGTGCCAGCAGTTTGTCTCGCCCAGATACGCAGTATTTT.